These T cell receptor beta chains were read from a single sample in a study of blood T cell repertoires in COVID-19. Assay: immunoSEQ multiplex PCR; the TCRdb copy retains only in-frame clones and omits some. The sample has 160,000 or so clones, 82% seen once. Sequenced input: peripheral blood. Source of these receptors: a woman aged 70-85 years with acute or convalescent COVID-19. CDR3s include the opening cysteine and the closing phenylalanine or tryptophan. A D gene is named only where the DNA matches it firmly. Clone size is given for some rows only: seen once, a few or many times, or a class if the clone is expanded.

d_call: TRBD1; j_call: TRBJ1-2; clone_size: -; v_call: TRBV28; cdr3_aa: CASSFFAGTGYGYTF; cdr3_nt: TGTGCCAGCAGTTTCTTCGCCGGGACAGGTTATGGCTACACCTTC
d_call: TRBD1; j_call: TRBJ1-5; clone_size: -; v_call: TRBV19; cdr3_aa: CACDRGSQPQHF; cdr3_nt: TGTGCCTGCGACAGGGGGAGTCAGCCCCAGCATTTT
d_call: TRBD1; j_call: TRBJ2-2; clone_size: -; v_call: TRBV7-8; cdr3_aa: CASRFTGGGGELFF; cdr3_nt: TGTGCCAGCAGATTCACAGGGGGAGGCGGGGAGCTGTTTTTT
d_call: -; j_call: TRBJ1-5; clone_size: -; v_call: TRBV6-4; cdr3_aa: CASSDRPGDSNQPQHF; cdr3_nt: TGTGCCAGCAGTGACCGACCCGGGGATAGCAATCAGCCCCAGCATTTT
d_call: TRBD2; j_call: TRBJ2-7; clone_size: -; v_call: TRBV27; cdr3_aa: CASRAIWAGGQNEQYF; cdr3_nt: TGTGCCAGCAGGGCCATCTGGGCGGGGGGGCAGAACGAGCAGTACTTC
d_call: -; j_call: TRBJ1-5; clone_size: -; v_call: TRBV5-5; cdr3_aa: CASSSRDSNQPQHF; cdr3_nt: TGTGCCAGCAGCTCTCGAGATAGCAATCAGCCCCAGCATTTT
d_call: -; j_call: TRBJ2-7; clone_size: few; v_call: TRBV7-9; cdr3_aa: CASSLVREVDEQYF; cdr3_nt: TGTGCCAGCAGCTTAGTGCGCGAGGTCGACGAGCAGTACTTC
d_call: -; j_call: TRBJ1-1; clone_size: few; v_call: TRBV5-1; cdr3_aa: CASSAGNSNTEAFF; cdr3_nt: TGCGCCAGCAGCGCGGGAAATTCGAACACTGAAGCTTTCTTT
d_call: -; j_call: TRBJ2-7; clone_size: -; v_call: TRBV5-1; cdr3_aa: CASSPGLLGGEQYF; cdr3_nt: TGCGCCAGCAGCCCGGGCCTATTAGGGGGCGAGCAGTACTTC
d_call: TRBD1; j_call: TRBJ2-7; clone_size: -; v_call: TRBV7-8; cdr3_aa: CASSPTGTGLNYEQYF; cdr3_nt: TGTGCCAGCAGCCCCACCGGGACAGGGTTGAACTACGAGCAGTACTTC
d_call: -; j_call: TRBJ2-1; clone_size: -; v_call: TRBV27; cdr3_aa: CASSPSWGLSYNEQFF; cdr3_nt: TGTGCCAGCAGTCCTTCCTGGGGCCTCTCCTACAATGAGCAGTTCTTC
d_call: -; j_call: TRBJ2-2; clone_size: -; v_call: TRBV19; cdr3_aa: CASSIFASANTGELFF; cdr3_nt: TGTGCCAGTAGTATATTCGCTAGCGCGAACACCGGGGAGCTGTTTTTT